These 18 T cell receptor beta chains were sequenced from one sample in a study of tumor and adjacent non-tumor tissue in lung cancer. Three rounds of nested PCR, following a modified ARM-PCR protocol, produced the TCRbeta library. TCRdb redid the calling of the multiplex PCR reads with MiXCR, one entry per CDR3 protein. The table lists about 75,000 distinct CDR3 sequences, 60% to 85% of them singletons. The template was RNA from unsorted bulk tissue. The sample taken for sequencing was lung tumor tissue. The receptors were gathered from a woman in her fifties or sixties with non-small cell lung cancer.

This clonotype was found many times. This chain links TRBV10-3 with TRBJ2-2; 14 bases fit TRBD2. Germline values: CDR1 ENHRY, CDR2 SYGVKD. Losses at the gene ends were 4 bases for V and 8 bases for J; bases not matched to a gene: 6. The CDR3 spans 16 residues. CDR3 loop: CAISGGTSGSVGELFF. As DNA, the CDR3 is TGTGCCATCAGTGGAGGGACTAGCGGGAGCGTTGGGGAGCTGTTTTTT.

Worth noting for this clonotype: At one end, the junction sequence differs from germline, possibly due to a read error. The rearrangement links TRBV11-2 to TRBJ2-1, with 9 bases lining up with TRBD2. Germline lookup yields CDR1 SGHAT and CDR2 FQNNGV. The CDR3 has 16 amino acids. The CDR3 DNA is TGTGCTAGCAGCCTAGGGGGGCTAGCGGGACTAGGTAAGCAGTTCTTC. This encodes CASSLGGLAGLGKQFF.

Points on this clonotype: A read error may produce the germline difference seen at one junction end. This chain uses TRBV7-9 with TRBJ2-5, with 7 bases that match TRBD1. Germline CDR1 is SEHNR and CDR2 is FQNEAQ (reference sequence). This CDR3 has 14 residues. Here the CDR3 reads CVSSIRGPEETQYF. The CDR3 bases are TGTGTCAGCAGCATAAGGGGGCCAGAGGAGACCCAGTACTTC.

The count of this clonotype is one. An end of the junction does not agree with germline; a read error may underlie this. V and J are TRBV7-9 and TRBJ1-5; TRBD1 matches 9 bases. The CDR3 totals 14 residues. Germline V gene lookup returns CDR1 SEHNR and CDR2 FQNEAQ (reference sequence). CDR3 DNA: TGTGGCAGCACCATAGAGACAGGGGGTCAGCCCCAGCATTTT. Translated: CGSTIETGGQPQHF.

This chain uses TRBV12-3 or TRBV12-4 with TRBJ2-1; no clear D. V was shortened by 2 bases and J by 5 bases, with 13 bases between the two germline ends. CDR3 length equals 15 residues. The CDR3 region has the DNA TGTGCCAGCAGTTTATCCGATTGGAGCCACAATGAGCAGTTCTTC. Translation gives CASSLSDWSHNEQFF.

Only a few counts were recorded for this clonotype. An end of the junction does not agree with germline; a read error may underlie this. This rearrangement joins TRBV7-9 to TRBJ2-2; D might be TRBD1 (6 bases). The CDR3 extends over 14 amino acids. Looked up from germline, CDR1 is SEHNR and CDR2 is FQNEAQ (reference sequence). CDR3 bases: TGTGTCAGCAGCTGGACAGCGAACACCGGGGAGTTGTTTTTT. This gives the protein CVSSWTANTGELFF.

This clonotype appeared a single time. V and J are TRBV12-3 or TRBV12-4 and TRBJ2-7; D may be TRBD1 or TRBD2 (5 bases each). The CDR3 runs 15 residues. V lost 4 bases, J lost 6 bases, and 19 bases lay in between. CDR3 nucleotides: TGTGCCAGCAGTTCTTTGGGCGGGTGTCAGGGCGAGCAGTACGTC. Translating it yields CASSSLGGCQGEQYV.

V gene TRBV7-2 combines with J gene TRBJ2-7; 12 bases fit TRBD2. CDR1 is SGHTA and CDR2 is FQGNSA in the germline V gene. This CDR3 region has 15 residues. The V gene end was trimmed by 5 bases and the J gene end by 3 bases; junction bases not matched to a gene: 5. The CDR3, as DNA: TGTGCCAGCAGCCACATACTAGCGGGAGGCTACGAGCAGTACTTC. Its translation is CASSHILAGGYEQYF.

In regard to this clonotype: A much larger clonotype is one base distant, so this may be a read error. In DNA form, the CDR3 reads TGCAGTGCTAGTCAGGTTTATATGACAGGGGGGAATGAGCAGTCCTTC. This codes for CSASQVYMTGGNEQSF. The chain is built from TRBV20-1 and TRBJ2-1, with TRBD1 identical over 9 bases. The CDR3 has 16 amino acids. Germline loops: CDR1 DFQATT, CDR2 SNEGSKA (reference sequence).

Concerning this clonotype itself: A junction end diverges from the germline sequence, so it may reflect a read error. The CDR3 DNA reads TGTGCCAGCAGTGACGTACTACAGTCCCATCATTTT. This codes for CASSDVLQSHHF. The V gene is TRBV6-2 or TRBV6-3, the J gene TRBJ1-5; D not resolved. Germline CDR1 reads MNHEY; CDR2 reads SVGEGT. The CDR3 runs 12 residues.

For this clonotype: Because the CDR3 is missing its conserved closing phenylalanine or tryptophan, this is likely a read error. The chain combines TRBV11-2 with TRBJ1-6; 8 bases match TRBD1. CDR3 length: 14 residues. The germline V gene encodes CDR1 SGHAT and CDR2 FQNNGV. The CDR3 DNA follows: TGTACCAGTAGCTTAGACAGGGGTAATTCACCCCTCCACTAT. This codes for CTSSLDRGNSPLHY.

In the case of this clonotype: The junction departs from germline at one end; a sequencing error may be responsible. The rearrangement joins TRBV6-5 to TRBJ1-1; D not certain. This CDR3 contains 14 residues. CDR1 is MNHEY, CDR2 SVGAGI, per germline. The CDR3 region has the DNA TGTACCAGCAGTTACGGAAGGCTTGGGGCTGAAGCTTTCTTT. This sequence encodes CTSSYGRLGAEAFF.

This clonotype was observed once. A read error may explain this, as a much larger clone is one base away. V usage is TRBV30 and J usage is TRBJ2-7, with D perhaps given as TRBD1 or TRBD2 (6 bases each). The CDR3 has 14 residues. Germline CDR1 GTSNPN, CDR2 SVGIG (reference sequence). In DNA form, the CDR3 reads TGTGTCTGGAGTGTATCACAGGGAGGCTACGAGCAGTACTTC. Encoded protein: CVWSVSQGGYEQYF.

Details on this clonotype: A junction boundary mismatches the germline segment, possibly from a read error. The chain recombines TRBV10-3 with TRBJ2-5; D unresolved. This CDR3 has 12 amino acids. CDR1 and CDR2 from the germline V gene are ENHRY and SYGVKD. CDR3 protein: CAIEPGRETQYF. The CDR3 coding sequence is TGTGCCATCGAGCCAGGACGAGAGACCCAATACTTC.

Worth noting for this clonotype: An end of the junction does not agree with germline; a read error may underlie this. The chain employs TRBV4-2 and TRBJ2-3; 8 bases match TRBD2. The CDR3 contains 15 residues. Germline-derived CDR1 and CDR2 are LGHNA and YNFKEQ. The chain's CDR3 is CASNQEFAGGYTPYF. The CDR3 nucleotides read TGTGCCAGCAACCAAGAATTCGCGGGAGGATATACGCCGTATTTT.

The V and J genes are TRBV20-1 and TRBJ2-1; D is possibly TRBD2 (7 bases). The CDR3 contains 14 residues. From germline, CDR1 is DFQATT and CDR2 SNEGSKA (reference sequence). The CDR3 sequence: CSALIGGGPIEQFF. The CDR3 DNA sequence: TGCAGCGCGTTGATAGGGGGAGGGCCAATTGAGCAGTTCTTC.

Concerning this clonotype itself: One end of the junction is discordant with germline, which a read error may explain. The chain joins TRBV4-2 to TRBJ1-5; D is unclear. CDR3 length: 15 residues. Germline lookup yields CDR1 LGHNA and CDR2 YNFKEQ. The DNA of the CDR3 is TGTACCAGTAGCCAAGACCTCACTAGCAGTCAGCCCCGGCATTTT. It specifies CTSSQDLTSSQPRHF.

As for this clonotype: Without the conserved terminal phenylalanine or tryptophan, this CDR3 likely stems from a read error. This chain uses TRBV11-3 with TRBJ2-5; D unclear. This CDR3 region has 13 residues. V lost 6 bases to trimming and J lost 2 bases, with 10 bases between them. Germline V gene data show CDR1 as SGHNT and CDR2 as YENEEA. The CDR3 DNA reads as TGTGCCAGCAGTTTAAGTGAACAAGAGACCCAGTACTAC. Translated, it gives CASSLSEQETQYY.